The source of this TCR beta chain is a study of T-cell reconstitution after alpha-beta-depleted transplantation in children. There are 17 residues in the CDR3. Germline assignment: CDR1 SGHKS and CDR2 YYEKEE (reference sequence). V was cut by 4 bases and J by 6 bases, with 23 bases left in between. The library targeted TCRbeta and was prepared with unique molecular identifiers. In TCRdb, the PCR reads were re-called with MiXCR into one record per CDR3 protein. The sample lists around 800,000 distinct CDR3 sequences; 16% were seen once. Study-wide points: Some patients showed high day-60 TCRbeta diversity, which derived from surviving recipient T cells and thymic progenitors. The origin of alpha-beta T cells about two months after transplant was reportedly several hundred expanded graft clones.

As concerns this clonotype: The antigen is not known.

This sequence originates from a male patient younger than 18 who had a stem cell transplant for acute lymphoblastic leukemia, so the T cells may come from the graft donor. Specimen: PBMCs, mostly from graft donor cells, collected 360 days after TCRalphabeta/CD19-depleted stem cell transplant. The chain is built from TRBV5-5 and TRBJ2-4; D gene unclear. Written as DNA, the CDR3 is TGTGCCAGCAGCACATCCGGCGACGGTTTTGTTAGAAACATTCAGTACTTC. Protein sequence: CASSTSGDGFVRNIQYF.